Below, one T cell receptor beta chain is given with its context. Its antigen is not known. The germline gene is not matched at one end of the junction; a read error may be the cause. The CDR3 loop spans 15 amino acids. Germline V gives CDR1 SGHRS, CDR2 YFSETQ. This sample is drawn from a study of T cells in Graves' hyperthyroidism and ophthalmopathy. Study-level points and caveats: A model of 13 V-J pairs discriminated ophthalmopathy from stable hyperthyroidism. Model-based prediction identified ophthalmopathy a median around 6.7 months prior to its onset. Expanded thyroid clonotypes (above 0.001) were mostly also found in blood.

The source material, RNA transcripts, was used to amplify TCR beta CDR3 regions. The study used the HTBI primer set for a first-round RT-PCR of the TCR CDR3. Using its own MiXCR run on the multiplex PCR reads, TCRdb lists one record per CDR3 protein. The repertoire holds about 700,000 distinct CDR3 sequences, 45% seen once, with less than 9% in the top ten. Patients were excluded for uncontrolled infection, other autoimmune disease, pregnancy or lactation. The chain is built from TRBV5-1 and TRBJ1-1; the D gene is possibly TRBD1 (5 bases). The sample taken for sequencing was peripheral blood or thyroid tissue (not recorded which). The sequence was collected from an adult man with Graves' disease, either hyperthyroidism or ophthalmopathy (not recorded which). The CDR3 region has the DNA TGTGCCAGCGGAGGGGCAGGGAAGGGGAACACTGAAGCTTTCTTT. It translates to CASGGAGKGNTEAFF.